The rows below give T cell receptor beta chains drawn from one sample of a study of shared clonotypes between healthy human individuals. Profiled with immunoSEQ multiplex PCR; TCRdb holds only in-frame clones, not every one. The sample yields about 2,100,000 clones, about 92% seen once. Source material: naive CD8+ T cells from PBMCs. These receptor sequences come from a man aged 18 to 29 in good health. Some clones in this sample may be carry-over from other donors' samples. The CDR3 runs from the conserved cysteine through the conserved F or W. D genes are given only for firm matches. Not every row has a clone size; where given, it reads once, few, many or a size class.

j_call d_call clone_size v_call cdr3_aa cdr3_nt
TRBJ2-1 . . TRBV29-1 CSVEGHSGLPTWEQFF TGCAGCGTTGAAGGTCACTCTGGGCTCCCGACGTGGGAGCAGTTCTTC
TRBJ2-2 . . TRBV4-1 CASSQAPGDGELFF TGCGCCAGCAGCCAGGCCCCGGGGGACGGGGAGCTGTTTTTT
TRBJ2-1 . . TRBV5-5 CASSLSSSYNEQFF TGTGCCAGCAGCTTGTCAAGCTCCTACAATGAGCAGTTCTTC
TRBJ1-1 TRBD1 . TRBV6-1 CASSEHPVARGGTEAFF TGTGCCAGCAGTGAGCACCCGGTAGCCAGGGGGGGAACTGAAGCTTTCTTT
TRBJ2-5 TRBD2 . TRBV7-6 CASSRLAWAQETQYF TGTGCCAGCAGCAGACTAGCCTGGGCCCAAGAGACCCAGTACTTC
TRBJ1-1 . . TRBV14 CASSQWWGRRNNPEAFF TGTGCCAGCAGCCAATGGTGGGGCCGTAGGAACAACCCTGAAGCTTTCTTT
TRBJ2-7 . . TRBV7-9 CASSFVLDPYEQYF TGTGCCAGCAGCTTCGTCCTGGACCCCTACGAGCAGTACTTC
TRBJ2-3 TRBD2 . TRBV30 CAWSVLRLAGADLTDTQYF TGTGCCTGGAGTGTACTTAGACTAGCGGGAGCGGATCTCACAGATACGCAGTATTTT
TRBJ2-1 . . TRBV30 CAWSSSSERNEQFF TGTGCCTGGAGTAGTTCTAGCGAGCGCAATGAGCAGTTCTTC
TRBJ2-7 . once TRBV28 CASSSISGYRTSYEQYF TGTGCCAGCAGTAGCATTTCTGGGTACAGGACCTCCTACGAGCAGTACTTC
TRBJ2-1 . . TRBV7-9 CASSLRGAGRNEQFF TGTGCCAGCAGCTTACGAGGGGCAGGGCGCAATGAGCAGTTCTTC
TRBJ2-3 . . TRBV7-9 CASSPPGVSTDTQYF TGTGCCAGCAGCCCACCCGGGGTAAGCACAGATACGCAGTATTTT
TRBJ2-2 . . TRBV5-6 CASSFGSGSTGELFF TGTGCCAGCAGCTTCGGGTCGGGGTCCACCGGGGAGCTGTTTTTT
TRBJ2-2 . once TRBV14 CASSQPATQWGTGELFF TGTGCCAGCAGCCAACCGGCCACCCAGTGGGGCACCGGGGAGCTGTTTTTT
TRBJ2-5 TRBD2 . TRBV7-9 CASRDGGEETQYF TGTGCCAGCCGAGACGGGGGGGAAGAGACCCAGTACTTC
TRBJ2-7 TRBD1 . TRBV19 CASSPGQGGYEQYF TGTGCCAGTAGTCCCGGACAGGGGGGGTACGAGCAGTACTTC
TRBJ1-5 TRBD1 few TRBV4-1 CASSQGVGQGAGNQPQHF TGCGCCAGCAGCCAGGGGGTGGGACAGGGCGCTGGGAATCAGCCCCAGCATTTT
TRBJ1-4 TRBD1 . TRBV2 CASSTDRVDEKLFF TGTGCCAGCAGTACGGACAGGGTTGATGAAAAACTGTTTTTT
TRBJ2-2 . . TRBV7-9 CASSLGAGDTGELFF TGTGCCAGCAGCTTAGGGGCAGGGGACACCGGGGAGCTGTTTTTT
TRBJ2-7 . . TRBV21-1 CASSKQADRDYEQYF TGTGCCAGCAGCAAACAGGCAGATAGAGACTACGAGCAGTACTTC
TRBJ2-1 . . TRBV5-6 CASSSTGNEQFF TGTGCCAGCAGCTCCACAGGCAATGAGCAGTTCTTC
TRBJ1-2 . . TRBV14 CASSQVSGNYGYTF TGTGCCAGCAGCCAAGTTTCAGGGAACTATGGCTACACCTTC
TRBJ2-1 . . TRBV5-1 CASSDGGYRDNEQFF TGCGCCAGCAGCGATGGGGGGTACCGCGACAATGAGCAGTTCTTC
TRBJ2-7 TRBD2 . TRBV15 CATSRDLSTGTSYEQYF TGTGCCACCAGCAGAGATTTGTCCACCGGGACTAGCTACGAGCAGTACTTC
TRBJ1-4 TRBD1 once TRBV7-9 CASSARDREEKLFF TGTGCCAGCAGCGCTCGGGACAGGGAAGAAAAACTGTTTTTT
TRBJ2-1 . . TRBV7-9 CASSLPAGQIHNEQFF TGTGCCAGCAGCTTGCCTGCGGGACAGATCCACAATGAGCAGTTCTTC
TRBJ2-7 TRBD1 . TRBV28 CASSLGQGKVEEQYF TGTGCCAGCAGTTTAGGACAGGGTAAGGTTGAAGAGCAGTACTTC
TRBJ1-1 . . TRBV7-2 CASSLGSGTEAFF TGTGCCAGCAGCTTAGGGTCCGGGACTGAAGCTTTCTTT
TRBJ2-2 . . TRBV28 CASSWEMNTGELFF TGTGCCAGCAGTTGGGAGATGAACACCGGGGAGCTGTTTTTT
TRBJ1-1 . . TRBV4-3 CASSPGAWNTEAFF TGCGCCAGCAGCCCCGGGGCTTGGAACACTGAAGCTTTCTTT
TRBJ2-1 . . TRBV6-6 CASSHSPGEQFF TGTGCCAGCAGTCACTCTCCAGGGGAGCAGTTCTTC
TRBJ2-6 . once TRBV21-1 CASSKNRSGAGANVLTF TGTGCCAGCAGCAAAAACAGGAGCGGGGCTGGGGCCAACGTCCTGACTTTC
TRBJ2-7 TRBD1 . TRBV28 CASSSLDRGKDEQYF TGTGCCAGCAGTTCCCTGGACAGGGGTAAAGACGAGCAGTACTTC
TRBJ1-2 . few TRBV7-3 CASSTNEDGYYGYTF TGTGCCAGCAGCACCAATGAGGACGGATACTATGGCTACACCTTC
TRBJ2-4 TRBD1 once TRBV6-9 CASSLLGDRGYSYKNIQYF TGTGCCAGCAGCTTACTAGGAGACAGGGGCTACTCATACAAAAACATTCAGTACTTC
TRBJ2-3 TRBD2 . TRBV5-5 CASSLSGGGTDTQYF TGTGCCAGCAGCTTGTCTGGGGGGGGCACAGATACGCAGTATTTT
TRBJ2-1 TRBD2 . TRBV7-2 CASSLVPSGRGEQFF TGTGCCAGCAGCTTAGTACCTAGCGGGAGGGGTGAGCAGTTCTTC
TRBJ2-1 TRBD1 . TRBV9 CASSAGTAYNEQFF TGTGCCAGCAGCGCCGGGACAGCCTACAATGAGCAGTTCTTC
TRBJ1-1 . . TRBV19 CASSLLAQNTEAFF TGTGCCAGTAGTCTCCTCGCTCAGAACACTGAAGCTTTCTTT
TRBJ2-7 . . TRBV11-2 CASTAEVLGEQYF TGTGCCAGCACAGCAGAGGTTCTTGGCGAGCAGTACTTC
TRBJ2-7 . . TRBV27 CASRTTYEQYF TGTGCCAGCAGGACCACCTACGAGCAGTACTTC
TRBJ1-1 TRBD1 . TRBV11-2 CASRYQGGEAFF TGTGCCAGCAGATACCAGGGGGGTGAAGCTTTCTTT